Listed here are 22 T cell receptor beta chains from one sample, sequenced in a study of control samples from healthy donors and cancer patients. The repertoire was sequenced with immunoSEQ multiplex PCR; TCRdb's copy has only in-frame clones and lacks some. Of 160,000 or so clones listed, around 96% are singletons. The sequencing sample was made of blood. The receptors were sampled from a woman younger than 45 in good health.

This clone has just one count. V usage is TRBV3-1 (or the pseudogene TRBV3-2) and J usage is TRBJ2-5, with D unclear. V lost 5 bases and J lost 5, with 18 bases in between. Germline lookup yields CDR1 LGHDT and CDR2 YNNKEL (reference sequence). This CDR3 region has 15 residues. The CDR3 loop is CASSSFEVETETQYF. As DNA, the CDR3 is TGTGCCAGCAGCTCTTTTGAGGTGGAAACGGAGACCCAGTACTTC.

The rearrangement links TRBV5-1 to TRBJ2-1, with D maybe TRBD2 (6 bases). The germline CDR1 and CDR2 sequences are SGHRS and YFSETQ. V lost 5 bases and J 4 bases, leaving 13 bases between the germline ends. This CDR3 comprises 14 residues. The CDR3 DNA follows: TGCGCCAGCAGAAGCGGGCTAACATACAATGAGCAGTTCTTC. It encodes CASRSGLTYNEQFF.

This chain connects TRBV6-5 to TRBJ1-1; D not resolved. Germline V lookup: CDR1 MNHEY, CDR2 SVGAGI. This CDR3 comprises 14 residues. The germline V and J ends were trimmed by 6 bases and 1 base, with 12 bases remaining between them. Here the CDR3 reads CASRTIYRNTEAFF. The CDR3 DNA reads as TGTGCCAGCAGGACGATTTACCGGAACACTGAAGCTTTCTTT.

The CDR3 region is CASSQDPRTGNEQFF. The CDR3 nucleotides are TGCGCCAGCAGCCAAGATCCAAGGACTGGAAATGAGCAGTTCTTC. This rearrangement joins TRBV4-1 to TRBJ2-1; D is perhaps TRBD2 (5 bases). CDR3 length: 15 residues. The V end lost 0 bases, the J end lost 7 bases, and 13 bases lay between the germline ends. Looked up from germline, CDR1 is MGHRA and CDR2 is YSYEKL.

The chain is built from TRBV11-2 and TRBJ1-5, with D unclear. Trimming shortened V by 1 base and J by 1 base, and 5 bases separated the two germline ends. The CDR3 is made up of 14 amino acids. The germline V gene has CDR1 SGHAT and CDR2 FQNNGV. CDR3 nucleotide sequence: TGTGCCAGCAGCTTAGTCAGCAGCAATCAGCCCCAGCATTTT. Translation gives CASSLVSSNQPQHF.

The rearrangement uses TRBV28 and TRBJ2-7; TRBD1 matches 7 bases. V shed 6 bases and J 0 bases; nucleotides not matched to a gene: 2. This CDR3 is 13 amino acids long. Per the germline V gene, CDR1 is MDHEN and CDR2 is SYDVKM. The CDR3 loop is CASRTGNSYEQYF. The DNA of the CDR3 is TGTGCCAGCAGGACAGGGAACTCCTACGAGCAGTACTTC.

V usage is TRBV4-1 and J usage is TRBJ2-1, with TRBD1 identical over 7 bases. Per germline, CDR1 MGHRA and CDR2 YSYEKL. Trimming took 4 bases from V and 5 from J; bases not matched to a gene: 11. CDR3 length: 16 residues. This CDR3 reads CASSLRTDRQDNEQFF. As DNA, the CDR3 is TGCGCCAGCAGCCTCCGCACGGACAGGCAAGACAATGAGCAGTTCTTC.

V usage is TRBV12-3 or TRBV12-4 and J usage is TRBJ1-5; D is ambiguous. The CDR3 consists of 12 residues. Trimming took off 6 bases at V and 9 bases at J, with 12 bases between the two ends. The CDR3 DNA reads TGTGCCAGCAGGTACCGGCTGGGGCCCCAGCATTTT. Translating gives CASRYRLGPQHF.

The chain couples TRBV28 to TRBJ2-7, with 12 bases that match TRBD2. The germline gives CDR1 MDHEN, CDR2 SYDVKM. The V gene end was trimmed by 6 bases and the J gene end by 0 bases; junction bases not matched to a gene: 15. The CDR3 totals 19 residues. DNA of the CDR3: TGTGCCAGCAGCCCTCCTAGCGGGAGGGGGCCCCAAGGCTCCTACGAGCAGTACTTC. This translates into CASSPPSGRGPQGSYEQYF.

The rearrangement joins TRBV4-1 to TRBJ1-1; D might be TRBD1 (6 bases). CDR1 is MGHRA and CDR2 is YSYEKL in the germline V gene. CDR3 size: 16 residues. The V end lost 1 base, the J end lost 2 bases, and 14 bases lay between the germline ends. Here the CDR3 reads CASSQGRGGRNTEAFF. The CDR3 coding sequence is TGCGCCAGCAGCCAAGGGAGGGGGGGGAGAAACACTGAAGCTTTCTTT.

This chain links TRBV28 with TRBJ2-7; 7 positions agree with TRBD2. The CDR3 has 13 residues. Germline values: CDR1 MDHEN, CDR2 SYDVKM. Trimming took 3 bases from V and 4 from J; bases not matched to a gene: 3. The CDR3 is CASSFGGRYEQYF. CDR3 bases: TGTGCCAGCAGTTTTGGCGGGAGATACGAGCAGTACTTC.

J is TRBJ2-2 and V is TRBV5-1, with TRBD2 identical over 7 bases. CDR3 length: 14 residues. The V gene's germline CDR1 is SGHRS and CDR2 YFSETQ. After removal of 4 bases from V and 3 bases from J, the junction contained 3 bases not matched to a gene. CDR3 protein: CASSIGRDTGELFF. The CDR3 DNA is TGCGCCAGCAGCATAGGGAGGGACACCGGGGAGCTGTTTTTT.

The CDR3 spells CATSDAVTDTQYF. CDR3 DNA sequence: TGTGCCACCAGTGATGCGGTAACAGATACGCAGTATTTT. J is TRBJ2-3 and V is TRBV24-1; D is unclear. The germline CDR1 and CDR2 sequences are KGHDR and SFDVKD. Trimming left V 3 bases short and J 3 bases short, with 6 bases between. The CDR3 extends over 13 amino acids.

This clone was recorded only once. The V call is TRBV18, the J call TRBJ1-6, with TRBD1 matching 11 bases. The trim removed 4 bases at V and 8 bases at J, leaving 4 bases unmatched. The CDR3 is 15 residues long. Germline CDR1 is KGHSH and CDR2 is LQKENI. CDR3 sequence (DNA): TGTGCCAGCTCACGGTTGGGACAGGGGGATTCACCCCTCCACTTT. Its protein is CASSRLGQGDSPLHF.

V usage is TRBV28 and J usage is TRBJ2-3; TRBD1 matches at 9 bases. Germline trimming cut 5 bases from V and 3 bases from J; bases unmatched to any gene: 6. The CDR3 spans 15 residues. Germline CDR1 reads MDHEN; CDR2 reads SYDVKM. The CDR3 sequence: CASSQSGTGTDTQYF. CDR3 DNA: TGTGCCAGCAGTCAATCCGGGACAGGGACAGATACGCAGTATTTT.

The rearrangement uses TRBV4-1 and TRBJ2-3, with TRBD2 as a possible D gene (6 bases). CDR1 is MGHRA, CDR2 YSYEKL, per germline. V gave up 4 bases and J gave up 1 base, with 18 bases separating them. The CDR3 covers 17 residues. In DNA form, the CDR3 reads TGCGCCAGCAGCCGAACCTTAGCGGCGGGTCGCACAGATACGCAGTATTTT. It codes for CASSRTLAAGRTDTQYF.

About this clone itself: The sample contains more than one DNA sequence encoding this CDR3. This chain joins TRBV20-1 and TRBJ2-3, with TRBD2 matching 10 bases. The CDR3 is 15 residues long. The germline V gene encodes CDR1 DFQATT and CDR2 SNEGSKA (reference sequence). V was clipped by 3 bases and J by 0 bases; unmatched bases: 3. This CDR3 is CSASPLAGSTDTQYF. CDR3 in DNA: TGCAGTGCTAGTCCACTAGCGGGAAGCACAGATACGCAGTATTTT.

This clone was counted between two and nine times. This chain links TRBV19 with TRBJ1-5; maybe TRBD1 (6 bases). Trimming shortened V by 2 bases and J by 4 bases, and 9 bases separated the two germline ends. Germline V gene sequence: CDR1 LNHDA, CDR2 SQIVND (reference sequence). The length of the CDR3 is 14 residues. The CDR3 spells CASSIRGQNQPQHF. The CDR3 DNA reads TGTGCCAGTAGTATAAGAGGACAGAATCAGCCCCAGCATTTT.

The V gene is TRBV7-8, the J gene TRBJ2-3; D unclear. Per germline, CDR1 SGHVS and CDR2 FQNEAQ. V was shortened by 1 base and J by 3 bases, with 14 bases between the two germline ends. The CDR3 is made up of 16 amino acids. As DNA, the CDR3 is TGTGCCAGCAGCTTAGGGCGCAGGTTAGGTACAGATACGCAGTATTTT. Its protein is CASSLGRRLGTDTQYF.

J is TRBJ2-1 and V is TRBV29-1; D perhaps matches TRBD2 (5 bases). V was cut by 6 bases and J by 3 bases, with 21 bases left in between. Germline values: CDR1 SQVTM, CDR2 ANQGSEA. The CDR3 has 16 amino acids. The DNA for the CDR3 is TGCAGCGTCAAACCCAGCGAAAGGGAGTTCTACAATGAGCAGTTCTTC. Amino acids: CSVKPSEREFYNEQFF.

The chain links TRBV5-1 to TRBJ2-1; 7 nucleotides match TRBD1. V lost 3 bases to trimming and J lost 0 bases; unmatched junction nucleotides: 15. The CDR3 spans 19 residues. Germline lookup yields CDR1 SGHRS and CDR2 YFSETQ. The CDR3 is CASSSPKGQSFTSYNEQFF. The DNA of the CDR3 is TGCGCCAGCAGCTCACCAAAGGGACAGTCCTTTACCTCCTACAATGAGCAGTTCTTC.

This rearrangement joins TRBV6-5 to TRBJ2-1, with D maybe TRBD1 (8 bases). Germline V gives CDR1 MNHEY, CDR2 SVGAGI. Deletions cut 6 bases from V and 4 bases from J, with 13 bases between. The CDR3 contains 14 residues. DNA of the CDR3: TGTGCCAGCAGGGGGGGGACAGGTTACAATGAGCAGTTCTTC. It encodes CASRGGTGYNEQFF.